What follows are 29 T cell receptor beta chains derived from one specimen sequenced in a study of blood T cells in healthy people across ages. With a J-beta primer mix and a sample-barcoded 5' primer, a second PCR ran about 7 to 12 cycles. TCRdb redid the calling of the 5' RACE reads with MiXCR, one entry per CDR3 protein. The sample records over 1,300,000 distinct CDR3 sequences, roughly 59% being singletons. Sequenced input: blood. The receptors derive from a man younger than 35 in good health.

Only a few counts were recorded for this clonotype. The genes are TRBV15 and TRBJ1-2, with D possibly matching TRBD1 (5 bases). This CDR3 is built from 15 residues. V dropped 0 bases and J dropped 7 bases, with 15 bases sitting between them. In germline, CDR1 is LNHNV, CDR2 YYDKDF (reference sequence). CDR3 loop: CATSREVGQGGGYTF. The CDR3 DNA reads as TGTGCCACCAGCAGAGAAGTCGGACAAGGTGGTGGCTACACCTTC.

This clonotype has just one count. The chain links TRBV2 to TRBJ2-3; TRBD2 matches 9 bases. The CDR3 extends over 13 amino acids. V lost 6 bases and J lost 8; bases outside the gene matches: 6. In germline, CDR1 is SNHLY, CDR2 FYNNEI. This CDR3 is CASRAGAGGTQYF. The CDR3 region has the DNA TGTGCCAGCAGAGCGGGAGCGGGGGGTACGCAGTATTTT. Full variable domain (rest looked up from reference TRBV2 and TRBJ2-3): EPEVTQTPSHQVTQMGQEVILRCVPISNHLYFYWYRQILGQKVEFLVSFYNNEISEKSEIFDDQFSVERPDGSNFTLKIRSTKLEDSAMYFCASRAGAGGTQYFGPGTRLTVL.

The genes are TRBV6-1 and TRBJ1-2, with 7 nucleotides matching TRBD1. The CDR3 spans 15 residues. Germline V gene sequence: CDR1 MNHNS, CDR2 SASEGT. The V segment lost 4 bases and the J segment 2 bases; nucleotides outside the gene matches: 7. The CDR3 nucleotides are TGTGCCAGCAGTGTCTACCTGACAGGGAACTATGGCTACACCTTC. It specifies CASSVYLTGNYGYTF.

The chain is built from TRBV5-6 and TRBJ2-3, with D perhaps matching TRBD1 or TRBD2 (5 bases each). The CDR3 consists of 15 residues. CDR1 SGHDT and CDR2 YYEEEE come from the germline V gene. The ends were cut back, 2 bases at V and 0 bases at J, with 10 bases in the middle. CDR3 nucleotides: TGTGCCAGCAGCTTCGGGGCCACTAGCACAGATACGCAGTATTTT. Translation gives CASSFGATSTDTQYF.

As for this clonotype: The junction shows a germline mismatch at one end, possibly a read error. The J gene is TRBJ1-5, the V gene TRBV24-1, with 7 bases aligning to TRBD1. This CDR3 has 14 residues. CDR1 KGHDR and CDR2 SFDVKD come from the germline V gene. The CDR3 spells CATSDQDRNRPPHF. The CDR3 bases are TGTGCCACCAGTGACCAGGACAGGAATCGGCCCCCGCATTTT.

In this sample, this clonotype turned up a few times. This chain links TRBV25-1 with TRBJ2-4; TRBD1 is a possible D gene (6 bases). TRBJ2-7 explains the end of the DNA better; the J call may be wrong. The germline CDR1 and CDR2 sequences are MGHDK and SYGVNS. The CDR3 spans 14 residues. Here the CDR3 reads CASSEGSGVYEQYF. The CDR3 DNA reads as TGTGCCAGCAGTGAGGGTTCAGGGGTCTACGAGCAGTACTTC.

The V call is TRBV4-2, the J call TRBJ1-1, with D unclear. This CDR3 has 13 residues. Trimming removed 7 bases at V and 0 bases at J, with 9 bases between. CDR1 is LGHNA and CDR2 is YNFKEQ in the germline V gene. The CDR3 DNA is TGTGCCAGCATGGGCACATTGAACACTGAAGCTTTCTTT. It codes for CASMGTLNTEAFF.

This clonotype appeared a few times. The gene calls are TRBV6-1 and TRBJ2-7; the match to TRBD2 covers 9 bases. V trimming: 3 bases; J trimming: 2 bases; junction bases outside the gene matches: 5. There are 15 residues in the CDR3. CDR1 is MNHNS, CDR2 SASEGT, per germline. The CDR3 loop reads CASSDLQRGAYEQYF. The CDR3 DNA is TGTGCCAGCAGTGACTTACAGCGGGGGGCCTACGAGCAGTACTTC.

This clonotype was found a few times. The chain links TRBV28 to TRBJ1-2, with no clear D. The CDR3 has 11 residues. Germline CDR1 MDHEN, CDR2 SYDVKM. V dropped 6 bases and J dropped 7 bases, with 9 bases sitting between them. The CDR3 DNA reads TGTGCCAGCAGCACTACCCCTGGCTACACCTTC. Its protein product is CASSTTPGYTF.

The chain uses TRBV20-1 and TRBJ1-2; possibly TRBD1 for D (6 bases). There are 14 residues in the CDR3. V lost 7 bases to trimming and J lost 7 bases, with 22 bases between them. The germline gives CDR1 DFQATT, CDR2 SNEGSKA (reference sequence). The CDR3 here is CSVYTDTGRSGYTF. The CDR3 region has the DNA TGCAGTGTCTACACTGATACAGGGCGAAGTGGCTACACCTTC.

The rearrangement links TRBV4-1 to TRBJ2-1; TRBD2 agrees at 7 bases. The germline V gene encodes CDR1 MGHRA and CDR2 YSYEKL. The CDR3 has 15 amino acids. Germline trimming cut 1 base from V and 8 bases from J; bases unmatched to any gene: 8. The CDR3 DNA follows: TGCGCCAGCAGCCAAGTGGGGGAGGGCCCTTATGAGCAGTTCTTC. It codes for CASSQVGEGPYEQFF.

This clonotype has more than one count but fewer than ten. The chain employs TRBV29-1 and TRBJ2-7; D is possibly TRBD1 (5 bases). The J call may not be correct, given that the DNA end is closer to TRBJ2-5. Germline assignment: CDR1 SQVTM and CDR2 ANQGSEA. There are 13 residues in the CDR3. CDR3 sequence (DNA): TGCAGCGTTCCCTTCGTAGGGGAAGAGACCCAGTACTTC. It encodes CSVPFVGEETQYF.

This clonotype has more than one count but fewer than ten. The chain combines TRBV27 with TRBJ1-2; the D is unclear. CDR1 is MNHEY and CDR2 is SMNVEV in the germline V gene (reference sequence). The V gene lost 2 bases and the J gene lost 4 bases, with 8 bases spanning the gap. The CDR3 sequence is 13 residues long. CDR3: CASSLRRGYGYTF. CDR3 in DNA: TGTGCCAGCAGTTTACGGCGGGGCTATGGCTACACCTTC.

The V gene is TRBV3-1, the J gene TRBJ2-3, with D possibly being TRBD2 (5 bases). Between the trimmed V and J ends, which lost 4 bases and 6 bases, there was a span of 14 bases. Germline loops: CDR1 LGHDT, CDR2 YNNKEL (reference sequence). The CDR3 has 14 residues. The CDR3 here is CASSRQLESDTQYF. As DNA, the CDR3 is TGTGCCAGCAGCCGCCAACTAGAGTCGGATACGCAGTATTTT.

The chain uses TRBV28 and TRBJ1-4; D is perhaps TRBD1 (5 bases). Trimming took 4 bases from V and 8 from J, leaving 14 bases between them. CDR1 MDHEN and CDR2 SYDVKM come from the germline V gene. This CDR3 has 14 residues. The chain's CDR3 is CASSSGDVTEKLFF. CDR3 coding DNA: TGTGCCAGCAGTTCGGGGGACGTAACGGAAAAACTGTTTTTT.

The chain joins TRBV28 to TRBJ2-7; D call uncertain. The CDR3 is made up of 15 amino acids. Germline CDR1 MDHEN, CDR2 SYDVKM. V was trimmed by 2 bases and J by 4 bases, leaving 15 bases between them. The chain's CDR3 is CASSLNQGIGYEQYF. The CDR3 region has the DNA TGTGCCAGCAGTTTAAATCAAGGGATTGGGTACGAGCAGTACTTC.

The rearrangement joins TRBV7-9 to TRBJ2-6; D is undetermined. V was cut by 4 bases and J by 3 bases, with 13 bases left in between. Per the germline V gene, CDR1 is SEHNR and CDR2 is FQNEAQ (reference sequence). The length of the CDR3 is 16 residues. The DNA for the CDR3 is TGTGCCAGCAGCTCCAGACAATTTCGTGGGGCCAACGTCCTGACTTTC. Translated, it gives CASSSRQFRGANVLTF.

This clonotype was picked up a small number of times. This chain links TRBV2 with TRBJ2-6; the D is unclear. V lost 5 bases and J lost 4, with 18 bases in between. The CDR3 contains 17 residues. Germline CDR1 reads SNHLY; CDR2 reads FYNNEI. CDR3 nucleotide sequence: TGTGCCAGCAGTTCGGTTCGATCCTCTGGAGGGGCCAACGTCCTGACTTTC. As protein: CASSSVRSSGGANVLTF.

In its sample, this clonotype was seen a few times. The CDR3 nucleotides are TGCAGTGCGGACAGACCTAATGAGCAGTTCTTC. Translated: CSADRPNEQFF. The V and J genes are TRBV20-1 and TRBJ2-1; D is perhaps TRBD1 (6 bases). The CDR3 runs 11 residues. Trimming took off 6 bases at V and 7 bases at J, with 10 bases between the two ends. Germline V gene sequence: CDR1 DFQATT, CDR2 SNEGSKA (reference sequence).

This clonotype has a handful of counts. The rearrangement uses TRBV20-1 and TRBJ2-3; D gene ambiguous. Germline V gene lookup returns CDR1 DFQATT and CDR2 SNEGSKA (reference sequence). The CDR3 consists of 12 residues. The CDR3 loop is CRTSASTDTQYF. The DNA of the CDR3 is TGCAGGACCAGTGCTAGCACAGATACGCAGTATTTT.

This clonotype showed up just a few times. The CDR3 bases are TGTGCCAGCAGCCAAACCCGGACAGGGAATCAGCCCCAGCATTTT. It yields the protein CASSQTRTGNQPQHF. The chain has TRBV4-2 and TRBJ1-5; 8 nucleotides agree with TRBD1. The CDR3 is 15 residues long. The germline V gene has CDR1 LGHNA and CDR2 YNFKEQ. The junction had 4 bases not matched to a gene; V was cut back by 2 bases and J by 4 bases.

The chain is built from TRBV5-6 and TRBJ2-3; 8 bases map to TRBD2. Germline CDR1 reads SGHDT; CDR2 reads YYEEEE. Germline trimming cut 2 bases from V and 7 bases from J; bases unmatched to any gene: 6. This CDR3 has 14 amino acids. This chain's CDR3 is CASSLGTSWNTQYF. CDR3 DNA: TGTGCCAGCAGCTTAGGGACTAGTTGGAATACGCAGTATTTT.

V gene TRBV15 combines with J gene TRBJ1-5, with D maybe TRBD1 (6 bases). V lost 3 bases, J lost 5 bases, and 14 bases lay in between. Germline V gives CDR1 LNHNV, CDR2 YYDKDF (reference sequence). This CDR3 is built from 15 residues. CDR3 bases: TGTGCCACCAGCAGCGACAGGTCCAGCTATCAGCCCCAGCATTTT. Translation gives CATSSDRSSYQPQHF.

This clonotype was detected a few times. The chain couples TRBV7-9 to TRBJ2-5; tentatively, D is TRBD1 or TRBD2 (5 bases each). There are 15 residues in the CDR3. Trimming left V 5 bases short and J 5 bases short, with 18 bases between. Per the germline V gene, CDR1 is SEHNR and CDR2 is FQNEAQ (reference sequence). DNA for the CDR3: TGTGCCAGCAGCAATCGGGACCTCCCGGGGGAGACCCAGTACTTC. Its protein is CASSNRDLPGETQYF. The entire variable domain, with the rest obtained from reference TRBV7-9 and TRBJ2-5, is as follows: DTGVSQNPRHKITKRGQNVTFRCDPISEHNRLYWYRQTLGQGPEFLTYFQNEAQLEKSRLLSDRFSAERPKGSFSTLEIQRTEQGDSAMYLCASSNRDLPGETQYFGPGTRLLVL.

The chain carries TRBV6-6 and TRBJ2-7, with D possibly being TRBD1 (5 bases). V gave up 4 bases and J gave up 0 bases, with 13 bases separating them. The CDR3 extends over 15 amino acids. Per germline, CDR1 MNHNY and CDR2 SVGAGI (reference sequence). The CDR3 DNA sequence: TGTGCCAGCAGTTCCCAGGGTGATAGCTCCTACGAGCAGTACTTC. Its protein product is CASSSQGDSSYEQYF.

The rearrangement links TRBV4-2 to TRBJ1-1, with TRBD1 matching 10 bases. With V trimmed by 0 bases and J by 4 bases, 5 bases remained unmatched. In germline, CDR1 is LGHNA, CDR2 YNFKEQ. The CDR3 loop spans 16 amino acids. CDR3 sequence (DNA): TGTGCCAGCAGCCAAGATAGGGGACAGGGGTTCACTGAAGCTTTCTTT. Its protein product is CASSQDRGQGFTEAFF.

The chain is built from TRBV10-3 and TRBJ1-1; 9 nucleotides align to TRBD1. The germline V gene has CDR1 ENHRY and CDR2 SYGVKD. V lost 10 bases to trimming and J lost 4 bases; unmatched junction nucleotides: 7. The CDR3 contains 13 residues. The CDR3 nucleotides read TGTGCCACTGGGGGGGGACAGGGCACTGAAGCTTTCTTT. This encodes CATGGGQGTEAFF.

The rearrangement joins TRBV20-1 to TRBJ2-1, with D tentatively TRBD1 or TRBD2 (5 bases each). This CDR3 is built from 14 residues. The V and J ends lost 2 bases and 9 bases respectively, with 17 bases between them. Per germline, CDR1 DFQATT and CDR2 SNEGSKA (reference sequence). This CDR3 reads CSARMGPDFPEQFF. CDR3 in DNA: TGCAGTGCTAGAATGGGACCCGATTTCCCTGAGCAGTTCTTC.

This sequence joins TRBV12-3 or TRBV12-4 and TRBJ2-4; 16 bases agree with TRBD2. The J call is uncertain, as TRBJ2-7 better fits the DNA end. The CDR3 is 20 amino acids. In nucleotides, the CDR3 is TGTGCCAGCAGTTTACGTATGGGACTAGCGGGAGGGCCGACCTCCTACGAGCAGTACTTC. It encodes CASSLRMGLAGGPTSYEQYF.